This is a list of T cell receptor beta chains from one sample in a study of beta chain features in type 1 diabetes. Using immunoSEQ multiplex PCR, the repertoire was profiled, and TCRdb retains in-frame clones only, with some absent. The sample records 350,000 to 400,000 clones, around 16% being singletons. The sample taken for sequencing was naive CD4+ T cells from blood. The receptors were gathered from a woman between 18 and 29 years old in good health. The CDR3 runs from the conserved cysteine through the conserved F or W. A D gene is named only where the DNA matches it firmly. The size entry is marked missing in some rows and otherwise reads once, few, many or a size class.

j_call cdr3_length d_call v_call clone_size cdr3_nt cdr3_aa
TRBJ2-1 17 TRBD2 TRBV4-2 few TGTGCCAGCAGCCAAGATGGGGGACTAGCGAGAGAGAATGAGCAGTTCTTC CASSQDGGLARENEQFF
TRBJ1-1 16 TRBD1 TRBV18 . TGTGCCAGCTCACCAAAAGCCCGGGACAGGAACACTGAAGCTTTCTTT CASSPKARDRNTEAFF
TRBJ1-5 13 TRBD1 TRBV30 . TGTGCCTGGAGCCCCGGGACAGGGGGCCTCCAGCATTTT CAWSPGTGGLQHF
TRBJ1-2 17 . TRBV4-1 few TGCGCCAGCAGCCAAGGCCCAGGGACAACCCTGAACTATGGCTACACCTTC CASSQGPGTTLNYGYTF
TRBJ1-2 12 . TRBV30 few TGTGCCTGGAGCGAAATAGTCTATGGCTACACCTTC CAWSEIVYGYTF
TRBJ1-1 13 . TRBV2 few TGTGCCAGCAGTGTCGCGGGACTCACTGAAGCTTTCTTT CASSVAGLTEAFF
TRBJ2-6 13 . TRBV6-6 few TGTGCCGCCCAGGGGCGAGGGGCCAACGTCCTGACTTTC CAAQGRGANVLTF
TRBJ1-2 14 . TRBV7-9 . TGTGCCAGCAGCTTCCTCTTTAACAGTGGTGGCTACACCTTC CASSFLFNSGGYTF
TRBJ1-1 12 TRBD1 TRBV30 few TGTGCCTGGAGCCAGACAGGGCCTGAAGCTTTCTTT CAWSQTGPEAFF
TRBJ2-1 15 . TRBV9 . TGTGCCAGCAGCGGGGGGGACGGCTCCTACAATGAGCAGTTCTTC CASSGGDGSYNEQFF
TRBJ2-1 16 TRBD2 TRBV29-1 . TGCAGCGTTGAGGGACTAGCACCGAGAAGGGGAGATGAGCAGTTCTTC CSVEGLAPRRGDEQFF
TRBJ2-7 15 . TRBV4-1 few TGCGCCAGCAGCCACGGAACAGATGGGTCCTACGAGCAGTACTTC CASSHGTDGSYEQYF
TRBJ2-7 14 . TRBV10-3 . TGTGCCATCAGTAACGGGAGAAGCGGCTACGAGCAGTACTTC CAISNGRSGYEQYF
TRBJ1-5 14 TRBD1 TRBV15 few TGTGCCACCAGCAGAGATCAGGGGGGACAGCCCCAGCATTTT CATSRDQGGQPQHF
TRBJ2-7 13 . TRBV5-6 . TGTGCCAGCAGCGTATACTCAGGGGATGGGCAGTACTTC CASSVYSGDGQYF
TRBJ2-1 15 TRBD1 TRBV29-1 few TGCAGCGTCCGGACGGAACAGGGGACCTACAATGAGCAGTTCTTC CSVRTEQGTYNEQFF
TRBJ2-1 12 . TRBV6-4 few TGTGCCAGCAGTGACTCGAGGGAAAAGCAGTTCTTC CASSDSREKQFF
TRBJ2-7 13 . TRBV15 . TGTGCCACCAGCAGAGCTCGTTCCTACGAGCAGTACTTC CATSRARSYEQYF
TRBJ2-5 16 TRBD1 TRBV9 few TGTGCCAGCAGCTCAACCGGGACAGTCGCCCTGCAGACCCAGTACTTC CASSSTGTVALQTQYF
TRBJ1-5 15 . TRBV7-8 few TGTGCCAGCAGCTTAGCAGGGAGAGGCAATCAGCCCCAGCATTTT CASSLAGRGNQPQHF
TRBJ1-5 14 . TRBV30 few TGTGCCTGGAGTGTACATGGGCAGGATCAGCCCCAGCATTTT CAWSVHGQDQPQHF
TRBJ2-7 13 . TRBV29-1 few TGCAGCGTTGAAAGGCAGCGTCCCTACGAGCAGTACTTC CSVERQRPYEQYF
TRBJ1-1 12 . TRBV27 . TGTGCCAGCAATAGTCAGGGAACTGAAGCTTTCTTT CASNSQGTEAFF
TRBJ2-5 15 . TRBV9 few TGTGCCAGCAGCATAAGGGCCTCTTCGGGGGAGACCCAGTACTTC CASSIRASSGETQYF
TRBJ2-5 13 TRBD1 TRBV5-1 . TGCGCCAGCAGCTTAGGGGGCCCCGAGACCCAGTACTTC CASSLGGPETQYF
TRBJ2-3 13 . TRBV28 few TGTGCCAGCAGCCGCGGGGTTACCGATACGCAGTATTTT CASSRGVTDTQYF
TRBJ2-7 12 . TRBV28 . TGTGCCAGCAGAGGCCTAGCGTACGAGCAGTACTTC CASRGLAYEQYF
TRBJ2-2 14 . TRBV7-6 few TGTGCCAGCAGCTTGAACACACCACCCGGGGAGCTGTTTTTT CASSLNTPPGELFF
TRBJ2-7 16 . TRBV7-2 few TGTGCCAGCAGCTTGGAGACAGGCCTTAGATCCTACGAGCAGTACTTC CASSLETGLRSYEQYF
TRBJ2-7 15 TRBD2 TRBV18 few TGTGCCAGCTCACCTGGACTAGCGGAACTCTACGAGCAGTACTTC CASSPGLAELYEQYF
TRBJ2-1 15 TRBD2 TRBV7-2 few TGTGCCAGCAGCGCCACTAGCGGGAGGGGTATAGAGCAGTTCTTC CASSATSGRGIEQFF
TRBJ2-1 16 . TRBV11-2 . TGTGCCAGCCAGGAGAGAGGCGGGTTAGTTTTCGATGAGCAGTTCTTC CASQERGGLVFDEQFF
TRBJ1-2 14 TRBD1 TRBV5-4 . TGTGCCAGCAGCTTCAGGGACAGGGGCTCTGGCTACACCTTC CASSFRDRGSGYTF
TRBJ1-1 13 . TRBV30 few TGTGCCTGGAGGCAACAGGGGAACACTGAAGCTTTCTTT CAWRQQGNTEAFF
TRBJ2-7 13 TRBD2 TRBV29-1 few TGCAGCGTTGTGTATAGCGGGAGATCCGAGCAGTACTTC CSVVYSGRSEQYF
TRBJ2-1 13 . TRBV7-3 . TGTGCCAGCACCGAAGGGACAATAAATGAGCAGTTCTTC CASTEGTINEQFF
TRBJ1-3 16 TRBD1 TRBV11-2 . TGTGCCAGCAGCCCTGGACAGGGAATCTCTGGAAACACCATATATTTT CASSPGQGISGNTIYF
TRBJ2-2 13 . TRBV29-1 . TGCAGCGTGGGCCGCGCGAACACCGGGGAGCTGTTTTTT CSVGRANTGELFF
TRBJ2-4 16 . TRBV18 . TGTGCCAGCTCACCACAAAGAGACAGGGCCAAAAACATTCAGTACTTC CASSPQRDRAKNIQYF
TRBJ2-5 16 TRBD1 TRBV28 . TGTGCCAGCAGTTCCAACAGGGGGCTTTTACAAGAGACCCAGTACTTC CASSSNRGLLQETQYF
TRBJ1-3 16 . TRBV28 few TGTGCCAGCAGTCCCGGACACCTGTACTCTGGAAACACCATATATTTT CASSPGHLYSGNTIYF
TRBJ2-7 11 TRBD2 TRBV28 once TGTGCCATCGGACTAGCGGACCGCTGGGACTTC CAIGLADRWDF
TRBJ1-1 11 . TRBV20-1 . TGCAGTGCTCCAGAGAACACTGAAGCTTTCTTT CSAPENTEAFF
TRBJ1-2 14 TRBD1 TRBV30 few TGTGCCTGGAGTCCAGGGGGCACAACCTATGGCTACACCTTC CAWSPGGTTYGYTF
TRBJ2-1 16 TRBD2 TRBV5-4 few TGTGCCAGCAGCTCTACTAGCGCCGGGAGAGGCAATGAGCAGTTCTTC CASSSTSAGRGNEQFF
TRBJ2-6 16 TRBD2 TRBV30 few TGTGCCTCTAGCGGGAGTCATGGGGCTGGGGCCAACGTCCTGACTTTC CASSGSHGAGANVLTF
TRBJ2-4 12 TRBD2 TRBV30 . TGTGCCTGGGGGACTAGCGGAAACATTCAGTACTTC CAWGTSGNIQYF
TRBJ2-1 14 TRBD2 TRBV30 few TGTGCCTGGAGGGCCAGCGGGGTCCTCCATGAGCAGTTCTTC CAWRASGVLHEQFF
TRBJ2-5 13 TRBD2 TRBV29-1 . TGCAGCGTTGTGGTCCTAGCGGGAGAGACCCAGTACTTC CSVVVLAGETQYF
TRBJ2-3 15 TRBD2 TRBV5-1 . TGCGCCAGCGGACTACTAGCGGACTCCACAGATACGCAGTATTTT CASGLLADSTDTQYF
TRBJ2-5 14 TRBD2 TRBV28 few TGTGCCAGCATCACTAGGAGGGGAGGGGAGACCCAGTACTTC CASITRRGGETQYF
TRBJ1-2 15 TRBD1 TRBV29-1 few TGCAGCGTTGATTGGGCGGGACAGGGGGTCCATGGCTACACCTTC CSVDWAGQGVHGYTF
TRBJ2-7 16 TRBD2 TRBV4-1 few TGCGCCAGCAGCCGTTACACTAGCGGGAGCTCCTACGAGCAGTACTTC CASSRYTSGSSYEQYF